This T cell receptor beta chain was captured in a study of T cell changes during pregnancy in multiple sclerosis (dated by TCRdb to the late 2010s). Study-level background: The study examined how the T cell repertoire changed over the course of pregnancy in women with multiple sclerosis.

Regarding this clone: No cognate antigen has been identified for it. The record has no base qualities; no much larger clone is one base away.

V is pared back by 7 bases and J by 8 bases, with 12 bases lying between the germline termini. CDR1 and CDR2, per the germline V gene, are SGHAT and FQNNGV. The CDR3 goes from the cysteine to the phenylalanine over 12 residues. The DNA shown is the 36-base CDR3, in frame from base 1. Receptors were amplified or captured by the immunoSEQ multiplex PCR assay. In its TCRdb copy, this immuneACCESS table keeps in-frame sequences only and misses some clones. Where compared with another copy, unresolved V genes explain less than half of these, and the others have no known cause. Across this sample there are tens of thousands of clones, with around four fifths seen only once. Roughly 14% of the sample belongs to the ten largest clones.

The input for sequencing was CD8+ T cells from peripheral blood mononuclear cells, taken in the first trimester of pregnancy. The receptor's source is a female donor in good health, enrolled as a control in a pregnancy study. The sequence joins TRBV11-2 to TRBJ2-1; the D gene assignment is ambiguous. The nucleotides are TGTGCCAGCACGTCTCGGGTGGATGAGCAGTTCTTC. Protein translation: CASTSRVDEQFF.